These 30 T cell receptor beta chains were sequenced from one sample in a study of T cells in Graves' hyperthyroidism and ophthalmopathy. TCR beta CDR3 regions were amplified from RNA transcripts. When the TCR CDR3 underwent first-round RT-PCR, the HTBI primer set was used. TCRdb analysed the multiplex PCR reads with MiXCR anew, one entry per CDR3 protein. The sample includes about 290,000 distinct CDR3 sequences, roughly 14% of them seen just once. The sequenced sample was blood. These receptors were collected from a woman aged 30 to 39 with Graves' hyperthyroidism that later progressed to Graves' ophthalmopathy.

This clonotype was seen ten or more times. V and J are TRBV2 and TRBJ2-7; maybe TRBD2 (6 bases). The CDR3 totals 12 residues. Germline CDR1 SNHLY, CDR2 FYNNEI. Trimming cost V 6 bases and J 5 bases, with 11 bases left between them. The CDR3 protein is CASRMAGNEQYF. In nucleotides, the CDR3 is TGTGCCAGCAGAATGGCGGGGAACGAGCAGTACTTC.

This clonotype was seen repeatedly, ten times or more. V is TRBV30 and J is TRBJ2-3, with D tentatively TRBD1 or TRBD2 (5 bases each). The V and J ends lost 0 bases and 5 bases respectively, with 15 bases between them. Per the germline V gene, CDR1 is GTSNPN and CDR2 is SVGIG (reference sequence). There are 15 residues in the CDR3. This CDR3 is CAWSVGNGAVDTQYF. In DNA, the CDR3 is TGTGCCTGGAGTGTCGGAAACGGGGCGGTAGATACGCAGTATTTT.

This clonotype was observed many times. V usage is TRBV6-1 and J usage is TRBJ1-2, with D perhaps matching TRBD1 (6 bases). Per the germline V gene, CDR1 is MNHNS and CDR2 is SASEGT. The CDR3 consists of 15 residues. The V gene lost 5 bases and the J gene lost 2 bases, with 15 bases spanning the gap. The CDR3 coding sequence is TGTGCCAGCAGTCACCTTACAGGGTACAACTATGGCTACACCTTC. Protein: CASSHLTGYNYGYTF.

This clonotype came up many times. The V and J genes are TRBV9 and TRBJ2-5; 9 positions match TRBD1. V dropped 4 bases and J dropped 7; count of bases not matched to a gene: 8. CDR3 length: 14 residues. Germline lookup yields CDR1 SGDLS and CDR2 YYNGEE. The CDR3 here is CASSPGTGTATQYF. The CDR3 bases are TGTGCCAGCAGCCCAGGGACAGGGACCGCGACCCAGTACTTC.

In this sample, this clonotype turned up many times. The V and J genes are TRBV3-1 and TRBJ1-2, with D tentatively TRBD1 (6 bases). The CDR3 has 16 amino acids. Trimming cost V 6 bases and J 4 bases, with 21 bases left between them. Germline loops: CDR1 LGHDT, CDR2 YNNKEL (reference sequence). CDR3 amino acids: CASSPMDSYMFYGYTF. Written as DNA, the CDR3 is TGTGCCAGCAGTCCTATGGACAGCTACATGTTCTATGGCTACACCTTC.

This clonotype occurred a few times. The CDR3 DNA is TGTGCCATCAGCCCCCAGGGAAATAATTCACCCCTCCACTTT. This encodes CAISPQGNNSPLHF. The chain uses TRBV10-3 and TRBJ1-6; a weak D match, TRBD1 (5 bases). V dropped 6 bases and J dropped 5 bases, with 11 bases sitting between them. The CDR3 is 14 residues long. The V gene's germline CDR1 is ENHRY and CDR2 SYGVKD.

This clonotype was seen at least ten times. The V call is TRBV9, the J call TRBJ1-1, with D uncertain. This CDR3 region has 14 residues. CDR1 is SGDLS and CDR2 is YYNGEE in the germline V gene. Trimming cost V 0 bases and J 4 bases, with 10 bases left between them. CDR3 amino acids: CASSVVATRTEAFF. The CDR3 nucleotides read TGTGCCAGCAGCGTAGTGGCTACCCGCACTGAAGCTTTCTTT. The full variable domain, rest sourced from reference TRBV9 and TRBJ1-1, is DSGVTQTPKHLITATGQRVTLRCSPRSGDLSVYWYQQSLDQGLQFLIQYYNGEERAKGNILERFSAQQFPDLHSELNLSSLELGDSALYFCASSVVATRTEAFFGQGTRLTVV.

This clonotype was counted many times. This chain links TRBV5-1 with TRBJ1-2; unclear D gene. Trimming stripped 0 bases from V and 6 bases from J, with 12 bases between. This CDR3 has 14 residues. Per germline, CDR1 SGHRS and CDR2 YFSETQ. The CDR3 bases are TGCGCCAGCAGCTTGGACTGGAAGGCGAATGGCTACACCTTC. Translated, it gives CASSLDWKANGYTF.

This clonotype was seen at least ten times. The CDR3: CASSSGAIDGYTF. In DNA form, the CDR3 reads TGTGCCAGCAGCTCGGGGGCGATTGATGGCTACACCTTC. The V gene is TRBV7-2, the J gene TRBJ1-2, with D possibly matching TRBD1 (6 bases). There are 13 residues in the CDR3. Germline assignment: CDR1 SGHTA and CDR2 FQGNSA. Trimming removed 4 bases from V and 6 bases from J, with 12 bases in between. The full variable domain, completed using reference TRBV7-2 and TRBJ1-2, is GAGVSQSPSNKVTEKGKDVELRCDPISGHTALYWYRQSLGQGLEFLIYFQGNSAPDKSGLPSDRFSAERTGGSVSTLTIQRTQQEDSAVYLCASSSGAIDGYTFGSGTRLTVV.

The table lists this clonotype with many counts. This chain uses TRBV5-6 with TRBJ2-2, with D tentatively TRBD1 (5 bases). In germline, CDR1 is SGHDT, CDR2 YYEEEE. The V end lost 10 bases, the J end lost 1 base, and 8 bases lay between the germline ends. The CDR3 is 12 amino acids. CDR3 sequence reads: CALTENTGELFF. The CDR3 DNA follows: TGTGCCTTGACAGAGAACACCGGGGAGCTGTTTTTT. Combining the CDR3 with reference TRBV5-6 and TRBJ2-2 gives the whole variable domain DAGVTQSPTHLIKTRGQQVTLRCSPKSGHDTVSWYQQALGQGPQFIFQYYEEEERQRGNFPDRFSGHQFPNYSSELNVNALLLGDSALYLCALTENTGELFFGEGSRLTVL.

This clonotype was seen a few times. This rearrangement joins TRBV11-3 to TRBJ2-7; a weak D match, TRBD2 (6 bases). Germline CDR1 SGHNT, CDR2 YENEEA. Trimming took off 4 bases at V and 2 bases at J, with 12 bases between the two ends. The CDR3 runs 14 residues. CDR3 residues: CASSSSGSPYEQYF. The CDR3 coding sequence is TGTGCCAGCAGCTCAAGCGGGTCTCCCTACGAGCAGTACTTC.

This clonotype came up many times. The gene calls are TRBV6-2 or TRBV6-3 and TRBJ2-1; 8 bases agree with TRBD1. The CDR3 contains 14 residues. Germline CDR1 MNHEY, CDR2 SVGEGT. V shed 8 bases and J 6 bases; nucleotides not matched to a gene: 9. CDR3 amino acids: CASLSGDRGNEQFF. CDR3 sequence (DNA): TGTGCCAGCTTATCCGGCGACAGGGGCAATGAGCAGTTCTTC.

This clonotype has ten or more counts. V is TRBV4-1 and J is TRBJ2-1, with D unclear. V was clipped by 3 bases and J by 9 bases, with 15 bases between them. This CDR3 is 14 amino acids long. The germline gives CDR1 MGHRA, CDR2 YSYEKL. CDR3 DNA: TGCGCCAGCAGCCAGCCAGGCAAGGGCGGTGAGCAGTTCTTC. Translated, it gives CASSQPGKGGEQFF.

The sample holds many counts of this clonotype. The chain has TRBV28 and TRBJ2-1; D is unresolved. Germline CDR1 reads MDHEN; CDR2 reads SYDVKM. This CDR3 comprises 11 residues. V gave up 6 bases and J gave up 4 bases, with 4 bases separating them. DNA for the CDR3: TGTGCCAGCAGCCAGTACAATGAGCAGTTCTTC. Protein product: CASSQYNEQFF.

The rearrangement joins TRBV5-1 to TRBJ2-1, with 11 nucleotides matching TRBD2. CDR3 length: 16 amino acids. The V gene end was trimmed by 3 bases and the J gene end by 4 bases; junction bases not matched to a gene: 6. Germline V gives CDR1 SGHRS, CDR2 YFSETQ. This CDR3 reads CASSSGLAGLYNEQFF. The DNA of the CDR3 is TGCGCCAGCAGCTCTGGACTAGCGGGCTTATACAATGAGCAGTTCTTC.

This clonotype was seen a few times. V gene TRBV14 combines with J gene TRBJ2-7, with TRBD2 identical over 11 bases. The CDR3 is 17 amino acids. Germline V CDR1 and CDR2: SGHDN, FVKESK. The ends lost 0 bases at V and 1 base at J; junction bases unmatched: 5. The CDR3 DNA is TGTGCCAGCAGCCAAGATCTTGCTAGCGGGAGGTCCTACGAGCAGTACTTC. It is translated as CASSQDLASGRSYEQYF.

V is TRBV7-6 and J is TRBJ1-3, with 7 bases fitting TRBD1. The CDR3 loop spans 15 amino acids. Per germline, CDR1 SGHVS and CDR2 FNYEAQ. V shed 4 bases and J 4 bases; nucleotides not matched to a gene: 7. CDR3 in amino acids: CASSSLRGPGNTIYF. The CDR3 DNA is TGTGCCAGCAGCTCCCTAAGGGGGCCCGGAAACACCATATATTTT.

Turning to this clonotype: A read error may explain this, as a much larger clone is one base away. The genes are TRBV20-1 and TRBJ1-1, with D possibly being TRBD1 (5 bases). This CDR3 contains 15 residues. The V end was cut by 7 bases, the J end by 5 bases, with 23 bases between. CDR1 and CDR2 from the germline V gene are DFQATT and SNEGSKA (reference sequence). DNA for the CDR3: TGCAGTGTGCCCGGGACGGCCGTTTCGAGTACTGAAGCTTTCTTT. This gives the protein CSVPGTAVSSTEAFF.

The count of this clonotype is one. Sequence at one end of the junction differs from germline and may be a read error. CDR3 sequence: CSAPGVPGDF. The CDR3 coding sequence is TGCAGTGCCCCGGGGGTCCCAGGAGATTTT. The rearrangement joins TRBV20-1 to TRBJ1-5, with D tentatively TRBD1 (5 bases). This CDR3 is 10 amino acids long. Per the germline V gene, CDR1 is DFQATT and CDR2 is SNEGSKA (reference sequence).

Ten or more counts support this clonotype. The chain joins TRBV7-3 to TRBJ2-7; perhaps TRBD2 as D (6 bases). Trimming stripped 5 bases from V and 2 bases from J, with 25 bases between. The CDR3 has 18 residues. In germline, CDR1 is SGHTA, CDR2 FQGTGA. The CDR3 DNA is TGTGCCAGCAGCCCAGGTCGGATAGGCCTCGGGAGCCCCTACGAGCAGTACTTC. Residues: CASSPGRIGLGSPYEQYF. Based on the CDR3 plus reference TRBV7-3 and TRBJ2-7, the full variable domain is GAGVSQTPSNKVTEKGKYVELRCDPISGHTALYWYRQSLGQGPEFLIYFQGTGAADDSGLPNDRFFAVRPEGSVSTLKIQRTERGDSAVYLCASSPGRIGLGSPYEQYFGPGTRLTVT.

This clonotype occurred many times. V is TRBV6-1 and J is TRBJ1-2, with D perhaps TRBD1 (5 bases). Germline CDR1 reads MNHNS; CDR2 reads SASEGT. The CDR3 totals 15 residues. V was pared by 6 bases and J by 5 bases, with 19 bases between. This chain's CDR3 is CASSRFGDSEYGYTF. CDR3 in DNA: TGTGCCAGCAGCCGATTCGGGGACTCGGAGTATGGCTACACCTTC.

This clonotype was recorded at least ten times. This rearrangement joins TRBV7-9 to TRBJ2-1; D unclear. This CDR3 comprises 14 residues. The V end lost 1 base, the J end lost 6 bases, and 10 bases lay between the germline ends. CDR1 is SEHNR and CDR2 is FQNEAQ in the germline V gene (reference sequence). CDR3 residues: CASSLDVGTNEQFF. CDR3 bases: TGTGCCAGCAGCTTAGACGTTGGAACCAATGAGCAGTTCTTC.

The chain has TRBV9 and TRBJ1-1, with 8 bases matching TRBD1. J gave up 0 bases and V 4 bases, and 11 bases lay outside the gene matches. There are 17 residues in the CDR3. In germline, CDR1 is SGDLS, CDR2 YYNGEE. The CDR3 DNA is TGTGCCAGCAGCCCCCGGACAGGGCCGCCTATGAACACTGAAGCTTTCTTT. Translated, it gives CASSPRTGPPMNTEAFF.

The V gene is TRBV7-8, the J gene TRBJ2-5, with a tentative D call TRBD2 (5 bases). The V gene's germline CDR1 is SGHVS and CDR2 FQNEAQ. Trimming stripped 1 base from V and 1 base from J, with 10 bases between. This CDR3 is built from 15 residues. The CDR3 reads CASSLVLATQETQYF. The CDR3, as DNA: TGTGCCAGCAGCTTAGTCCTAGCAACCCAAGAGACCCAGTACTTC.

This clonotype has a count of ten or more. The CDR3 is CASTGLADNNEQFF. The CDR3 nucleotides read TGTGCCAGCACTGGGCTAGCGGACAACAATGAGCAGTTCTTC. The gene calls are TRBV11-1 and TRBJ2-1, with 7 bases matching TRBD2. The ends lost 7 bases at V and 5 bases at J; junction bases unmatched: 8. Germline lookup yields CDR1 SGHAT and CDR2 FQDESV (reference sequence). The length of the CDR3 is 14 residues.

This clonotype has only a few counts. The genes are TRBV29-1 and TRBJ1-3, with a tentative D call TRBD1 (5 bases). The CDR3 sequence is 13 residues long. Trimming took off 2 bases at V and 6 bases at J, with 11 bases between the two ends. CDR1 is SQVTM and CDR2 is ANQGSEA in the germline V gene. The CDR3 protein is CSVERQGVNTIYF. The CDR3 DNA follows: TGCAGCGTTGAAAGGCAGGGAGTAAACACCATATATTTT.

There are many counts of this clonotype. This chain's CDR3 is CASSGTNAYEQYF. CDR3 bases: TGTGCCAGCAGCGGGACAAACGCCTACGAGCAGTACTTC. The gene calls are TRBV7-2 and TRBJ2-7; tentative D call: TRBD1 (6 bases). With 5 bases removed from V and 2 bases from J, the gap between germline ends came to 10 bases. This CDR3 contains 13 residues. Germline CDR1 SGHTA, CDR2 FQGNSA. Using reference TRBV7-2 and TRBJ2-7 for the parts outside the CDR3, the full variable domain is GAGVSQSPSNKVTEKGKDVELRCDPISGHTALYWYRQSLGQGLEFLIYFQGNSAPDKSGLPSDRFSAERTGGSVSTLTIQRTQQEDSAVYLCASSGTNAYEQYFGPGTRLTVT.

The sample holds many counts of this clonotype. The J gene is TRBJ2-2, the V gene TRBV24-1; D unresolved. The V end was cut by 3 bases, the J end by 2 bases, with 12 bases between. CDR1 is KGHDR, CDR2 SFDVKD, per germline. CDR3 size: 16 residues. CDR3 DNA sequence: TGTGCCACCAGTGATCCTAAAAGCCCAAACACCGGGGAGCTGTTTTTT. Protein: CATSDPKSPNTGELFF.

The gene calls are TRBV20-1 and TRBJ2-4, with D maybe TRBD2 (5 bases). Germline lookup yields CDR1 DFQATT and CDR2 SNEGSKA (reference sequence). Trimming cost V 0 bases and J 5 bases, with 5 bases left between them. CDR3 size: 12 residues. The CDR3, as DNA: TGCAGTGCTAGAGAGGGAGAAAACATTCAGTACTTC. It yields the protein CSAREGENIQYF.

Turning to this clonotype: A much more abundant neighbour one base away suggests this may be a read error. This is likely a read error, given that the CDR3 carries no conserved phenylalanine or tryptophan at its end. This CDR3 is CASSLFGLAANTGELFS. The CDR3 coding sequence is TGTGCCAGCAGTTTATTCGGGCTAGCGGCGAACACCGGGGAGCTGTTTTCT. This chain joins TRBV6-2 or TRBV6-3 and TRBJ2-2; 7 bases fit TRBD2. The CDR3 spans 17 residues. V lost 4 bases, J lost 0 bases, and 8 bases stayed unmatched. CDR1 is MNHEY, CDR2 SVGEGT, per germline.